Listed below are T cell receptor beta chains from one sample, sequenced in a study of blood T cell repertoires in COVID-19. Assay used: immunoSEQ multiplex PCR; TCRdb lists only in-frame clones, some missing. The sample contains approximately 50,000 clones, 85% to 95% of which appear only once. The sample was peripheral blood. Receptor source: a man aged 45 to 65 with active COVID-19. Each CDR3 is given with its conserved first and last residue. Each record gives: V gene, D gene, J gene, clone size, CDR3 protein, CDR3 DNA. A D gene is named only where the DNA matches it firmly. The listing skips clone size in some rows; elsewhere it reads once, few, many or a size class.

>TRBV23-1|-|TRBJ1-5|-
CASSQSPRSQPQHF
TGCGCCAGCAGTCAATCGCCGAGGAGTCAGCCCCAGCATTTT
>TRBV5-8|-|TRBJ2-1|-
CASRLAGSEQFF
TGTGCCAGCAGACTGGCGGGGAGTGAGCAGTTCTTC
>TRBV4-2|TRBD1|TRBJ1-6|-
CASSQEQGQGNSPLHF
TGTGCCAGCAGCCAAGAGCAGGGACAGGGAAATTCACCCCTCCACTTT
>TRBV5-4|-|TRBJ1-2|few
CASSLEGNYGYTF
TGTGCCAGCAGCTTGGAGGGGAACTATGGCTACACCTTC
>TRBV13|-|TRBJ2-3|once
CASSLVTRNTDTQYF
TGTGCCAGCAGCTTAGTGACAAGGAACACAGATACGCAGTATTTT
>TRBV6-4|-|TRBJ2-1|-
CASSLDGTRPTNEQFF
TGTGCCAGCAGTTTAGACGGGACTCGACCGACAAATGAGCAGTTCTTC
>TRBV12-5|TRBD1|TRBJ1-6|-
CASGSSQGAGNSPLHF
TGTGCTAGTGGTTCGTCACAGGGGGCAGGTAATTCACCCCTCCACTTT
>TRBV10-3|-|TRBJ2-2|-
CAVQSSTNTGELFF
TGTGCCGTCCAAAGTTCAACTAACACCGGGGAGCTGTTTTTT
>TRBV14|-|TRBJ2-7|-
CASSQELAVSPYEQYF
TGTGCCAGCAGCCAGGAACTAGCCGTGAGCCCCTACGAGCAGTACTTC
>TRBV28|-|TRBJ1-1|-
CASSSGDTEAFF
TGTGCCAGCAGTTCGGGGGACACTGAAGCTTTCTTT
>TRBV7-2|-|TRBJ1-5|-
CASSNTDNQPQHF
TGTGCCAGCAGTAATACAGACAATCAGCCCCAGCATTTT
>TRBV6-5|-|TRBJ2-3|-
CASSYSGRSTDTQYF
TGTGCCAGCAGTTACTCGGGCAGGAGCACAGATACGCAGTATTTT
>TRBV5-1|TRBD1|TRBJ2-1|-
CASSPTGGAGNEQFF
TGCGCCAGCAGCCCGACAGGGGGCGCCGGCAATGAGCAGTTCTTC
>TRBV5-5|-|TRBJ2-1|-
CASSLGGPGKDEQFF
TGTGCCAGCAGCTTGGGAGGGCCCGGTAAGGATGAGCAGTTCTTC
>TRBV7-3|-|TRBJ2-3|-
CASSLGGGRWDTQYF
TGTGCCAGCAGCTTAGGCGGAGGCCGTTGGGATACGCAGTATTTT
>TRBV4-3|-|TRBJ2-3|-
CASSQQFQDTQYF
TGCGCCAGCAGCCAGCAGTTTCAAGATACGCAGTATTTT
>TRBV29-1|TRBD1|TRBJ2-1|once
CSLYTGTGGYNEQFF
TGCAGCTTATATACCGGGACAGGGGGATACAATGAGCAGTTCTTC
>TRBV11-3|TRBD2|TRBJ2-3|once
CASSFRGVLLNPDTQYF
TGTGCCAGCAGCTTCCGGGGGGTGCTCTTGAATCCCGATACGCAGTATTTT
>TRBV9|TRBD1|TRBJ1-6|-
CASSGLGQDNSPLHF
TGTGCCAGCAGCGGGTTAGGACAGGATAATTCACCCCTCCACTTT
>TRBV12-3/TRBV12-4|-|TRBJ1-5|-
CASSLSENQPQHF
TGTGCCAGCAGTTTAAGCGAGAATCAGCCCCAGCATTTT
>TRBV2|-|TRBJ1-5|once
CASSKIRDRNQPQHF
TGTGCCAGCAGCAAAATACGCGACAGAAATCAGCCCCAGCATTTT
>TRBV5-1|TRBD2|TRBJ2-5|-
CASSLAGGPQETQYF
TGCGCCAGCAGCTTGGCGGGGGGGCCCCAAGAGACCCAGTACTTC
>TRBV2|-|TRBJ1-2|-
CASSEFRGRRYGYTF
TGTGCCAGCAGTGAGTTTCGAGGGAGACGGTATGGCTACACCTTC
>TRBV2|-|TRBJ1-5|-
CASRGGEPNQPQHF
TGTGCCAGCAGGGGAGGGGAACCCAATCAGCCCCAGCATTTT
>TRBV28|-|TRBJ1-1|once
CASSQENTEAFF
TGTGCCAGCAGCCAGGAGAACACTGAAGCTTTCTTT
>TRBV28|-|TRBJ1-3|-
CASRAASVGNTIYF
TGTGCCAGCAGAGCAGCCAGCGTAGGAAACACCATATATTTT
>TRBV18|-|TRBJ2-2|-
CASSPITANTGELFF
TGTGCCAGCTCACCAATCACAGCGAACACCGGGGAGCTGTTTTTT
>TRBV7-2|TRBD1|TRBJ1-2|-
CASSTRQGADGYTF
TGTGCCAGCAGCACCAGACAGGGGGCGGATGGCTACACCTTC
>TRBV19|-|TRBJ1-2|-
CASSIGSGSYGYTF
TGTGCCAGTAGTATTGGGAGTGGGAGCTATGGCTACACCTTC
>TRBV19|TRBD2|TRBJ2-2|-
CASRIGGSLTGELFF
TGTGCCAGTAGGATCGGGGGGAGTCTGACCGGGGAGCTGTTTTTT
>TRBV14|TRBD1|TRBJ2-1|once
CASSQLGAGGRNEQFF
TGTGCCAGCAGCCAATTGGGGGCAGGGGGCAGAAATGAGCAGTTCTTC
>TRBV15|-|TRBJ2-3|-
CATSRGAGPVRDTQYF
TGTGCCACCAGCAGAGGGGCGGGACCGGTAAGAGATACGCAGTATTTT
>TRBV14|-|TRBJ2-7|-
CASSQDLSRGAYEQYF
TGTGCCAGCAGCCAAGATCTGAGTCGCGGGGCCTACGAGCAGTACTTC
>TRBV7-8|TRBD1|TRBJ1-1|-
CASSLDDRDTEAFF
TGTGCCAGCAGCTTAGATGACAGGGACACTGAAGCTTTCTTT
>TRBV10-3|-|TRBJ1-5|-
CAISSGNQPQHF
TGTGCCATCAGCTCAGGTAATCAGCCCCAGCATTTT
>TRBV28|-|TRBJ1-2|-
CASRRTDSNYGYTF
TGTGCCAGCAGGCGGACGGACTCTAACTATGGCTACACCTTC
>TRBV4-1|-|TRBJ2-1|once
CASSQEGSGDEQFF
TGCGCCAGCAGCCAAGAAGGGTCGGGGGATGAGCAGTTCTTC
>TRBV19|TRBD1|TRBJ1-5|-
CASTLSEAGGNQPQHF
TGTGCCAGTACCCTCTCGGAGGCAGGGGGGAATCAGCCCCAGCATTTT
>TRBV27|-|TRBJ1-4|once
CASSRQGGEKLFF
TGTGCCAGCAGTCGCCAGGGAGGCGAAAAACTGTTTTTT
>TRBV4-1|-|TRBJ2-3|-
CASSQDPTRWQYF
TGCGCCAGCAGCCAAGATCCGACTAGGTGGCAGTATTTT
>TRBV6-6|-|TRBJ2-1|-
CASGVGSEQFF
TGTGCCAGTGGCGTAGGGAGTGAGCAGTTCTTC
>TRBV7-9|TRBD2|TRBJ2-3|-
CASSSPGLAGRNTQYF
TGTGCCAGCAGCTCCCCGGGACTAGCGGGGCGAAATACGCAGTATTTT
>TRBV28|-|TRBJ2-7|-
CASSLYGGRHEQYF
TGTGCCAGCAGTTTGTACGGTGGGAGGCACGAGCAGTACTTC
>TRBV5-4|-|TRBJ2-2|-
CASSFPRAGNTGELFF
TGTGCCAGCAGCTTTCCCAGGGCTGGGAACACCGGGGAGCTGTTTTTT
>TRBV6-5|-|TRBJ2-3|-
CASRPTVSSRDTQYF
TGTGCCAGCAGGCCGACAGTAAGTTCGAGAGATACGCAGTATTTT
>TRBV11-2|-|TRBJ1-1|-
CASSLEGGAEAFF
TGTGCCAGCAGCTTAGAAGGGGGAGCTGAAGCTTTCTTT
>TRBV29-1|-|TRBJ2-1|-
CSVAVGSHNEQFF
TGCAGCGTCGCGGTCGGCTCACACAATGAGCAGTTCTTC
>TRBV6-1|-|TRBJ1-5|-
CASSVPAGTTIQPQHF
TGTGCCAGCAGTGTACCGGCCGGGACAACAATTCAGCCCCAGCATTTT
>TRBV23-1|-|TRBJ2-1|-
CASSQRDEQFF
TGCGCCAGCAGTCAGAGGGATGAGCAGTTCTTC
>TRBV19|-|TRBJ1-3|-
CASSITAAGNPGNTIYF
TGTGCCAGTAGTATAACCGCAGCGGGGAATCCTGGAAACACCATATATTTT